This T cell receptor beta chain was captured by sequencing in a study of shared clonotypes between healthy human individuals. In the original processing: Junction-only sequences without quality scores came from ImmunoSEQ, so filtering differed. Repertoires were generated with immunoSEQ multiplex PCR, while TCRdb's copy carries only in-frame clones and drops some. V and J calls plus clone size are reproduced from that table; the DNA served to infer D and trimming. The sample has 2 million to 2.5 million clones, over 90% seen once. All donors were healthy HIV-negative adults lacking recent acute infections or vaccinations. There were only Caucasian adults among the donors, and all lived in Nashville, Tennessee. CD4+ cells were split into CD45RA+ naive and CD45RA-negative memory subsets. The V end was cut by 1 base, the J end by 2 bases, with 11 bases between. Germline V gene lookup returns CDR1 MNHEY and CDR2 SMNVEV (reference sequence). CDR3 length: 15 residues.

The clonotype comes from a man younger than 35 in good health. Some clones in this sample may be carry-over from other donors' samples. The source material was naive CD4+ T cells from PBMCs. Subset in this sample: CD45RA+ positively selected. This chain uses TRBV27 with TRBJ2-5; D perhaps matches TRBD1 (5 bases). The CDR3: CASSLWSRAQETQYF. CDR3 sequence (DNA): TGTGCCAGCAGTTTATGGTCCAGGGCGCAAGAGACCCAGTACTTC.